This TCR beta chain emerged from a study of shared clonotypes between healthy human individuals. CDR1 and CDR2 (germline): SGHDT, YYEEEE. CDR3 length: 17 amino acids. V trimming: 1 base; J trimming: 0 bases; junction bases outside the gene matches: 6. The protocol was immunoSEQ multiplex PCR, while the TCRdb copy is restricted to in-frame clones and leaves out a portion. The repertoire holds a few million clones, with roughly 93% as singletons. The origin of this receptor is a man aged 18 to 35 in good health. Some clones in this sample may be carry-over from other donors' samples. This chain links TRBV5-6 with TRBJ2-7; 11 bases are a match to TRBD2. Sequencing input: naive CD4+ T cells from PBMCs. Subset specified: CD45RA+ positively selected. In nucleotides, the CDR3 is TGTGCCAGCAGCTTGTGGCTAGCGGGAGGCTTCTCCTACGAGCAGTACTTC. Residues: CASSLWLAGGFSYEQYF.